What follows are 21 T cell receptor beta chains derived from one specimen sequenced in a study of T cells in localized non-small cell lung cancer. The table came from immunoSEQ multiplex PCR; TCRdb's copy has only in-frame clones and leaves some out. The sample yields tens of thousands of clones, roughly 80% seen once. This specimen consisted of peripheral blood, obtained before any cancer treatment. The source of these receptors is a male donor at least 60 years old with stage II squamous cell lung carcinoma.

This clone was found once. This chain links TRBV19 with TRBJ2-1, with 9 bases fitting TRBD1. CDR3 length equals 16 residues. Unmatched junction bases numbered 12, after V lost 4 bases and J lost 8 bases. CDR1 and CDR2 (germline): LNHDA, SQIVND (reference sequence). DNA of the CDR3: TGTGCCAGTAGTACCATGGAGGGGACAGGGAGGCATGAGCAGTTCTTC. As protein: CASSTMEGTGRHEQFF. Based on the CDR3 plus reference TRBV19 and TRBJ2-1, the full variable domain is DGGITQSPKYLFRKEGQNVTLSCEQNLNHDAMYWYRQDPGQGLRLIYYSQIVNDFQKGDIAEGYSVSREKKESFPLTVTSAQKNPTAFYLCASSTMEGTGRHEQFFGPGTRLTVL.

The J gene is TRBJ1-5, the V gene TRBV27; no clear D. The length of the CDR3 is 14 residues. Germline CDR1 and CDR2: MNHEY and SMNVEV (reference sequence). Trimming took off 5 bases at V and 7 bases at J, with 15 bases between the two ends. The CDR3 DNA reads TGTGCCAGCAGTCTCTCCGGGCAGGCCCAGCCCCAGCATTTT. Residues: CASSLSGQAQPQHF.

This clone appeared once. The chain employs TRBV2 and TRBJ1-1; 8 nucleotides match TRBD1. This CDR3 is 15 amino acids long. J lost 5 bases, V lost 5 bases, and 10 bases had no gene match. CDR1 and CDR2 from the germline V gene are SNHLY and FYNNEI. CDR3 nucleotide sequence: TGTGCCAGCAGTTGGGACAGGACGGCGTTAACTGAAGCTTTCTTT. Translated: CASSWDRTALTEAFF. Based on the CDR3 plus reference TRBV2 and TRBJ1-1, the full variable domain is EPEVTQTPSHQVTQMGQEVILRCVPISNHLYFYWYRQILGQKVEFLVSFYNNEISEKSEIFDDQFSVERPDGSNFTLKIRSTKLEDSAMYFCASSWDRTALTEAFFGQGTRLTVV.

The genes are TRBV2 and TRBJ2-3; D uncertain. Germline values: CDR1 SNHLY, CDR2 FYNNEI. The CDR3 sequence is 14 residues long. V lost 11 bases, J lost 0 bases, and 15 bases lay in between. The CDR3 protein is CAFGRAASTDTQYF. CDR3 in DNA: TGTGCCTTCGGAAGGGCAGCGAGCACAGATACGCAGTATTTT.

The chain has TRBV6-1 and TRBJ2-7; D gene ambiguous. This CDR3 is built from 13 residues. Trimming took off 7 bases at V and 2 bases at J, with 12 bases between the two ends. Germline CDR1 reads MNHNS; CDR2 reads SASEGT. This CDR3 reads CASKEGLAYEQYF. The CDR3 DNA sequence: TGTGCCAGCAAGGAAGGCTTAGCCTACGAGCAGTACTTC.

This clone is medium-sized in the sample. This chain links TRBV27 with TRBJ1-2, with 7 bases lining up with TRBD1. CDR1 and CDR2 (germline): MNHEY, SMNVEV (reference sequence). Trimming at V came to 5 bases and at J to 2 bases, leaving 5 bases not matched to a gene. The CDR3 covers 14 residues. This CDR3 reads CASSLQGGNYGYTF. CDR3 nucleotides: TGTGCCAGCAGTCTGCAGGGGGGGAACTATGGCTACACCTTC.

The CDR3 DNA follows: TGCGCATCTAAGCTGACAGGGGACACCGGGGAGCTGTTTTTT. The encoded protein is CASKLTGDTGELFF. The V call is TRBV5-1, the J call TRBJ2-2; 8 bases map to TRBD1. This CDR3 contains 14 residues. Looked up from germline, CDR1 is SGHRS and CDR2 is YFSETQ.

The rearrangement links TRBV2 to TRBJ1-1; TRBD1 might be the D (5 bases). The CDR3 has 12 amino acids. Germline V gene sequence: CDR1 SNHLY, CDR2 FYNNEI. V was shortened by 1 base and J by 6 bases, with 6 bases between the two germline ends. CDR3 sequence (DNA): TGTGCCAGCAGTGAAGTGGGGCCTGAAGCTTTCTTT. Residues: CASSEVGPEAFF. Filled out from reference TRBV2 and TRBJ1-1, the complete variable domain reads EPEVTQTPSHQVTQMGQEVILRCVPISNHLYFYWYRQILGQKVEFLVSFYNNEISEKSEIFDDQFSVERPDGSNFTLKIRSTKLEDSAMYFCASSEVGPEAFFGQGTRLTVV.

The gene calls are TRBV5-1 and TRBJ1-5, with 7 bases aligning to TRBD1. The germline V gene encodes CDR1 SGHRS and CDR2 YFSETQ. V lost 4 bases, J lost 3 bases, and 4 bases stayed unmatched. The CDR3 has 14 amino acids. The CDR3 sequence: CASSATGDNQPQHF. The DNA of the CDR3 is TGCGCCAGCAGCGCTACAGGGGACAATCAGCCCCAGCATTTT.

V usage is TRBV5-1 and J usage is TRBJ1-2; 8 bases agree with TRBD1. Germline CDR1 reads SGHRS; CDR2 reads YFSETQ. This CDR3 region has 14 residues. With V trimmed by 5 bases and J by 8 bases, 11 bases remained unmatched. In DNA form, the CDR3 reads TGCGCCAGCAGAGACGGACAGGGTAGTAAGGGCTACACCTTC. It yields the protein CASRDGQGSKGYTF.

This rearrangement joins TRBV27 to TRBJ2-5, with D perhaps TRBD1 (6 bases). Trimming removed 5 bases from V and 4 bases from J, with 11 bases in between. The CDR3 consists of 13 residues. Germline-derived CDR1 and CDR2 are MNHEY and SMNVEV (reference sequence). The CDR3 sequence: CASSLGQRETQYF. Here the CDR3 DNA reads TGTGCCAGCAGTCTAGGACAGCGAGAGACCCAGTACTTC.

The chain employs TRBV5-4 and TRBJ2-5; D possibly uses TRBD1 or TRBD2 (6 bases each). Trimming removed 2 bases from V and 2 bases from J, with 19 bases in between. The CDR3 runs to 17 residues. Germline V CDR1 and CDR2: SGHNT, YYREEE (reference sequence). This CDR3 reads CASSFGGHRAFQETQYF. CDR3 nucleotide sequence: TGTGCCAGCAGCTTCGGGGGTCACAGGGCGTTTCAAGAGACCCAGTACTTC.

Here the CDR3 reads CASSLFGSYTDTQYF. The CDR3 DNA sequence: TGCGCCAGCAGCTTGTTTGGGTCTTACACAGATACGCAGTATTTT. The rearrangement uses TRBV5-1 and TRBJ2-3; no clear D. This CDR3 has 15 amino acids. CDR1 SGHRS and CDR2 YFSETQ come from the germline V gene. Trimming shortened V by 1 base and J by 2 bases, and 11 bases separated the two germline ends. The variable domain in full, with the rest retrieved from reference TRBV5-1 and TRBJ2-3, is KAGVTQTPRYLIKTRGQQVTLSCSPISGHRSVSWYQQTPGQGLQFLFEYFSETQRNKGNFPGRFSGRQFSNSRSEMNVSTLELGDSALYLCASSLFGSYTDTQYFGPGTRLTVL.

The chain joins TRBV5-1 to TRBJ2-1; unclear D gene. Per germline, CDR1 SGHRS and CDR2 YFSETQ. The CDR3 extends over 12 amino acids. Between the trimmed V and J ends, which lost 0 bases and 6 bases, there was a span of 4 bases. The CDR3 loop is CASSLESNEQFF. Here the CDR3 DNA reads TGCGCCAGCAGCTTGGAAAGCAATGAGCAGTTCTTC. The full variable domain, in which reference TRBV5-1 and TRBJ2-1 provide the parts outside the CDR3, is KAGVTQTPRYLIKTRGQQVTLSCSPISGHRSVSWYQQTPGQGLQFLFEYFSETQRNKGNFPGRFSGRQFSNSRSEMNVSTLELGDSALYLCASSLESNEQFFGPGTRLTVL.

The rearrangement links TRBV20-1 to TRBJ2-1; a weak D match, TRBD1 (6 bases). V lost 5 bases and J 6 bases, leaving 8 bases between the germline ends. This CDR3 has 11 amino acids. The V gene's germline CDR1 is DFQATT and CDR2 SNEGSKA (reference sequence). The CDR3 DNA is TGCAGTGCTTTCAGGGGCAATGAGCAGTTCTTC. It yields the protein CSAFRGNEQFF.

J is TRBJ2-7 and V is TRBV4-1, with a weak D call TRBD2 (5 bases). CDR1 and CDR2 from the germline V gene are MGHRA and YSYEKL. CDR3 length: 16 amino acids. Trimming left V 1 base short and J 2 bases short, with 15 bases between. The CDR3 nucleotides read TGCGCCAGCAGCCAAGGGCCAGCGGCTGTCACCTACGAGCAGTACTTC. Its translation: CASSQGPAAVTYEQYF.

V and J are TRBV7-9 and TRBJ2-5; 7 bases fit TRBD2. The J segment lost 3 bases and the V segment lost 4 bases, leaving 8 bases of the junction unmatched. Germline CDR1 reads SEHNR; CDR2 reads FQNEAQ (reference sequence). This CDR3 contains 15 residues. CDR3 coding DNA: TGTGCCAGCAGCTCCCGATCGGGAGGTGAAGAGACCCAGTACTTC. It is translated as CASSSRSGGEETQYF.

The chain joins TRBV18 to TRBJ1-1, with unresolved D. Germline lookup yields CDR1 KGHSH and CDR2 LQKENI. The V end was cut by 3 bases, the J end by 2 bases, with 13 bases between. This CDR3 spans 15 amino acids. The CDR3 coding sequence is TGTGCCAGCTCACCTCAAGGTGTGGGTAACACTGAAGCTTTCTTT. Translating gives CASSPQGVGNTEAFF.

This sequence joins TRBV15 and TRBJ1-1, with TRBD1 as a possible D gene (5 bases). The CDR3 contains 17 residues. Germline loops: CDR1 LNHNV, CDR2 YYDKDF (reference sequence). Trimming took 3 bases from V and 5 from J, leaving 22 bases between them. The CDR3 region is CATSSLWGRGGITEAFF. The CDR3 bases are TGTGCCACCAGCAGCCTGTGGGGCCGCGGAGGCATAACTGAAGCTTTCTTT.

For this clone: At one end, the junction sequence differs from germline, possibly due to a read error. The same CDR3 also results from other DNA sequences found in this sample. The gene calls are TRBV5-6 and TRBJ1-5; possibly TRBD1 for D (6 bases). Germline CDR1 and CDR2: SGHDT and YYEEEE. CDR3 length: 13 amino acids. The DNA of the CDR3 is TGCGCCAGCACCCAGGGGAGCAATCAGCCCCAGCATTTT. Encoded protein: CASTQGSNQPQHF.

The V and J genes are TRBV15 and TRBJ2-3; 12 nucleotides line up with TRBD2. The V gene end was trimmed by 6 bases and the J gene end by 4 bases; junction bases not matched to a gene: 8. This CDR3 region has 16 residues. CDR1 LNHNV and CDR2 YYDKDF come from the germline V gene (reference sequence). The CDR3 DNA reads as TGTGCCACCAGAAACCCACTAGCGGGGGGACCAGATACGCAGTATTTT. It translates to CATRNPLAGGPDTQYF.